This T cell receptor beta chain came from a study of T-cell memory formation after mild COVID-19. Study-level background: Largely donor-specific sequence clusters came from a couple of donors.

Germline V gene sequence: CDR1 SGHTA, CDR2 FQGNSA. The CDR3 is 13 residues long. Trimming stripped 4 bases from V and 4 bases from J, with 7 bases between. From 5'RACE with constant-segment primers came TCR alpha and TCR beta cDNA libraries that carried sample barcodes and UMIs. TCRdb fed the 5' RACE reads into MiXCR, producing one record per CDR3 protein. The data show about 40,000 distinct CDR3 sequences, roughly an eighth seen once. With regard to this clonotype: The antigen remains unidentified.

The study, taken as a whole, reports: CD4+ contracting clones were mainly CM and EM; CD8+ ones, EMRA. The study found balanced CD4/CD8 in clones contracting day 15 to 85 and a CD4+ lean in later expanders.

J is TRBJ2-2 and V is TRBV7-2; D remains unclear. The clonotype was recovered from a man aged 18 to 30 who had mild COVID-19 (a few samples of this study predate the infection). Cell type and time point are not known. Sequencing used PBMCs or a T cell subset sorted from them (not recorded which). The CDR3 DNA sequence: TGTGCCAGCAGCTCTCGGCCCACCGGGGAGCTGTTTTTT. Encoded protein: CASSSRPTGELFF.